The entry that follows covers one T cell receptor (beta chain) sequence. Assay used: immunoSEQ multiplex PCR; TCRdb lists only in-frame clones, some missing. This repertoire shows about 70,000 clones, approximately 97% found once; its top ten account for roughly 0.19%. This entry belongs to a study of technical replicates of blood from a few donors. This CDR3 has 19 residues. The germline gives CDR1 MNHEY, CDR2 SMNVEV (reference sequence). With V trimmed by 4 bases and J by 3 bases, 15 bases remained unmatched. The material sequenced was T cells isolated from PBMCs. The V and J genes are TRBV27 and TRBJ2-7; 13 positions agree with TRBD2. This clonotype was sampled from a human donor in good health. CDR3 loop: CASSSTLGLAGVDGYEQYF. The CDR3 region has the DNA TGTGCCAGCAGTTCGACTCTCGGACTAGCGGGAGTTGACGGCTACGAGCAGTACTTC.